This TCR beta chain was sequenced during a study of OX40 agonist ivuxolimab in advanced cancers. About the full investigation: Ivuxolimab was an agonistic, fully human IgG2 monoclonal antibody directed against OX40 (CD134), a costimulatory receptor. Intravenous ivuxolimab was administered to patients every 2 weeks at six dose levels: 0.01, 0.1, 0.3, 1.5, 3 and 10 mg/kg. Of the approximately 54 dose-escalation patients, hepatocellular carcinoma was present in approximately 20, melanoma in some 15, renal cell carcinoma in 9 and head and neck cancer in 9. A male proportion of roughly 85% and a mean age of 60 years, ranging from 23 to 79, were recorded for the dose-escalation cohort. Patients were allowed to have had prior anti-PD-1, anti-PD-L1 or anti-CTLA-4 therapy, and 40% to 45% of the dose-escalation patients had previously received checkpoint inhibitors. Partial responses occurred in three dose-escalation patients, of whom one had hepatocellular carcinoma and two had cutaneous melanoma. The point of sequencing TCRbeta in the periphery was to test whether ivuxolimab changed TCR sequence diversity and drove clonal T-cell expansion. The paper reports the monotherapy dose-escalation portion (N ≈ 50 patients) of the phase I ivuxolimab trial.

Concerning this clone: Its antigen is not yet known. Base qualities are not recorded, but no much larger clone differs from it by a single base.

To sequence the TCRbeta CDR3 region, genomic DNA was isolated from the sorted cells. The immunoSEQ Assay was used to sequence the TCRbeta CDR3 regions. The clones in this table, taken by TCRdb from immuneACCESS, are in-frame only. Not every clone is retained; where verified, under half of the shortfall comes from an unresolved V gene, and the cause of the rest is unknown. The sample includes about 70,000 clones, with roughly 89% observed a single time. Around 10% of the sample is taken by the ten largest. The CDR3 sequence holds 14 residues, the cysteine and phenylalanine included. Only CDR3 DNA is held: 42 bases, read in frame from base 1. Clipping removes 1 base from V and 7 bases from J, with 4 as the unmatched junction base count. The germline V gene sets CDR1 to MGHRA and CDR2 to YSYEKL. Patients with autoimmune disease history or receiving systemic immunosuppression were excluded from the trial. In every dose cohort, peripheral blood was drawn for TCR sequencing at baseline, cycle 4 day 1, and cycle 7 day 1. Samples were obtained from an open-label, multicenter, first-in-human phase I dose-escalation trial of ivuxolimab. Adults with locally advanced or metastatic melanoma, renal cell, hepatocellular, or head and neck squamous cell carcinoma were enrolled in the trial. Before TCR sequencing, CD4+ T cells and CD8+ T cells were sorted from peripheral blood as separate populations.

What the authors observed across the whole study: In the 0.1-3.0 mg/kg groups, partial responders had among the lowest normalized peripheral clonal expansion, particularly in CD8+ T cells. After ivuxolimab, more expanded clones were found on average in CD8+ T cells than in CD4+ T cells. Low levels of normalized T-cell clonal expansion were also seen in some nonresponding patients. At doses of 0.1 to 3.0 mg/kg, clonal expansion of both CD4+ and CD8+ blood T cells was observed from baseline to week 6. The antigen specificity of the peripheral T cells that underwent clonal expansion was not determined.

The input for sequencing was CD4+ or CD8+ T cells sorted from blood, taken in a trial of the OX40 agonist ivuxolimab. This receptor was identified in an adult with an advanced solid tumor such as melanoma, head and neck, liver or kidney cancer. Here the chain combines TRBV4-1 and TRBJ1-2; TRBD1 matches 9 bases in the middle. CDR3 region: CASSQGDRVSGYTF. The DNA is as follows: TGCGCCAGCAGCCAAGGGGACAGGGTATCTGGCTACACCTTC.